The clone carrying this T cell receptor beta chain has just one count. Here immunoSEQ multiplex PCR was the method, and the copy in TCRdb shows in-frame clones only, minus some. The sample includes about 73,000 clones, approximately 92% of them seen just once. This entry is derived from a study of T cell changes during pregnancy in multiple sclerosis. The starting material was peripheral blood, obtained in the third trimester of pregnancy. The clonotype comes from a female donor in good health, enrolled as a control in a pregnancy study.

The CDR3 here is CASSHGSERGYEQYF. CDR3 coding DNA: TGCGCCAGCAGCCACGGCTCAGAACGGGGCTACGAGCAGTACTTC. The V gene is TRBV4-1, the J gene TRBJ2-7, with D possibly being TRBD2 (5 bases). Trimming stripped 3 bases from V and 3 bases from J, with 15 bases between. The CDR3 loop spans 15 amino acids. Per the germline V gene, CDR1 is MGHRA and CDR2 is YSYEKL.